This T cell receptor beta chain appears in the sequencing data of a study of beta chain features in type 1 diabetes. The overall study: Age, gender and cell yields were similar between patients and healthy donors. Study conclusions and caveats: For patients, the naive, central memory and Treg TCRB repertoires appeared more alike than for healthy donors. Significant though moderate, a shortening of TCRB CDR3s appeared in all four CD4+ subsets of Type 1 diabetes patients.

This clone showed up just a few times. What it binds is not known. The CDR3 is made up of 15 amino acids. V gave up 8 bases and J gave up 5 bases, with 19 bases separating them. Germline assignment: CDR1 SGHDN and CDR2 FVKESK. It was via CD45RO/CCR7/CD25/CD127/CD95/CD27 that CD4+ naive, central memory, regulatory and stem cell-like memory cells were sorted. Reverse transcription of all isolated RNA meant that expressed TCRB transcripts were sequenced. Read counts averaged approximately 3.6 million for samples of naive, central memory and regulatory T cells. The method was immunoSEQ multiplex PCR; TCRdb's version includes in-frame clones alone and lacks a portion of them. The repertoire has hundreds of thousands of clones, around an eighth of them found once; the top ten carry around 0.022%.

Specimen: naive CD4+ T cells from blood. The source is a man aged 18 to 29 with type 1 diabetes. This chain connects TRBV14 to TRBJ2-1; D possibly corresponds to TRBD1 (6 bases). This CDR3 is CASGDPRGLHNEQFF. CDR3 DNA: TGTGCCAGCGGCGACCCCAGGGGTTTACACAATGAGCAGTTCTTC.